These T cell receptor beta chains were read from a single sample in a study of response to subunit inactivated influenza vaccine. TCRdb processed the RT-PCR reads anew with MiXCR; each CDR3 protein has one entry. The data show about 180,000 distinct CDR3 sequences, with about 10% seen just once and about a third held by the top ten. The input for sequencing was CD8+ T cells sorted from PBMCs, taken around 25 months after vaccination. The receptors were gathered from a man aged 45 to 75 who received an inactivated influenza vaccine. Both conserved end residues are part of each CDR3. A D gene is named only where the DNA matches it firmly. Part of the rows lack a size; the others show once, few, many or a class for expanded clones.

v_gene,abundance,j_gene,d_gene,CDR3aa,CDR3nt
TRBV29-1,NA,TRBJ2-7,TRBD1,CSVETGGLVDEQYF,TGCAGCGTTGAAACAGGGGGGTTGGTTGACGAGCAGTACTTC
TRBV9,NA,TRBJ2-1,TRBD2,CASSVGGGVASGSGEQFF,TGTGCCAGCAGCGTAGGGGGTGGGGTGGCTAGCGGGAGCGGTGAGCAGTTCTTC
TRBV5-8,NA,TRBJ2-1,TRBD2,CASSRGGYNEQFF,TGTGCCAGCAGCCGGGGGGGGTACAATGAGCAGTTCTTC
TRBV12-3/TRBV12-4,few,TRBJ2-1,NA,CASSLIGTGDEQFF,TGTGCCAGCAGTTTAATCGGCACGGGGGATGAGCAGTTCTTC
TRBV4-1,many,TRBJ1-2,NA,CASRQPGSQGYTF,TGCGCCAGCAGACAGCCCGGGAGTCAGGGCTACACCTTC
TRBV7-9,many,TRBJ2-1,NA,CASSFQGTGYNEQFF,TGTGCCAGCAGTTTTCAGGGGACTGGCTACAATGAGCAGTTCTTC
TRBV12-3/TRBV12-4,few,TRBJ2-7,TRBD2,CASSALTSGNSYEQYF,TGTGCCAGCAGTGCCCTGACTAGCGGGAACTCCTACGAGCAGTACTTC
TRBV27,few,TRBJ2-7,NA,CASSLSVRYEQYF,TGTGCCAGCAGTTTATCTGTGCGATACGAGCAGTACTTC
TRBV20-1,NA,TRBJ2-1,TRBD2,CSAPSGTSGQLPYNEQFF,TGCAGTGCTCCGAGCGGGACTAGCGGACAACTCCCCTACAATGAGCAGTTCTTC
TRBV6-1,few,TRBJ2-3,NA,CASSSGGALDTQYF,TGTGCCAGCAGCTCCGGCGGGGCCCTAGATACGCAGTATTTT
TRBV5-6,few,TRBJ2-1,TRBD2,CASSRAGVNEQFF,TGTGCCAGCAGCCGGGCGGGGGTAAATGAGCAGTTCTTC
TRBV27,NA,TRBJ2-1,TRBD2,CASSLGLAIEQFF,TGTGCCAGCAGTTTGGGACTAGCTATTGAGCAGTTCTTC
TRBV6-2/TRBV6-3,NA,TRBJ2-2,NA,CASSYSLAETGELFF,TGTGCCAGCAGTTACTCTTTAGCGGAAACCGGGGAGCTGTTTTTT
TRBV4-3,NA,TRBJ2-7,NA,CASSQERLGVGEQYF,TGCGCCAGCAGCCAAGAACGACTGGGCGTGGGGGAGCAGTACTTC
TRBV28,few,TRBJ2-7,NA,CASSPPGPFTEQYF,TGTGCCAGCAGTCCTCCGGGTCCGTTTACCGAGCAGTACTTC
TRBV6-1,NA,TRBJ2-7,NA,CASTQGGTPSYEQYF,TGTGCCAGCACCCAGGGGGGGACGCCAAGCTACGAGCAGTACTTC
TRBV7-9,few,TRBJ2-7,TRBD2,CASSLAGGPGEQYF,TGTGCCAGCAGCCTAGCGGGAGGGCCAGGAGAGCAGTACTTC
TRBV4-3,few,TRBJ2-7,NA,CASSQDFGFSYEQYF,TGCGCCAGCAGCCAAGATTTTGGGTTTTCCTACGAGCAGTACTTC
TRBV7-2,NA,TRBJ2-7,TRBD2,CASSRGLAGTYEQYF,TGTGCCAGCAGCCGAGGGCTAGCGGGAACCTACGAGCAGTACTTC
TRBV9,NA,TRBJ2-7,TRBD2,CASSVGLAAYEQYF,TGTGCCAGCAGCGTCGGCCTAGCGGCCTACGAGCAGTACTTC
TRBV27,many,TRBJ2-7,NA,CASKWDAGSNYEQYF,TGTGCCAGCAAATGGGACGCGGGGTCGAACTACGAGCAGTACTTC
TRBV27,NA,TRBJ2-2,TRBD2,CASSELAGATGELFF,TGTGCCAGCAGTGAACTAGCGGGAGCCACCGGGGAGCTGTTTTTT
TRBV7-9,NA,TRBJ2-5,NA,CASSLGHQRRQETQYF,TGTGCCAGCAGCTTAGGACACCAAAGGAGGCAAGAGACCCAGTACTTC
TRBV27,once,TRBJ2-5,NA,CASRIAPDQETQYF,TGTGCCAGCCGGATAGCGCCCGATCAAGAGACCCAGTACTTC
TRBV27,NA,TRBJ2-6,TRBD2,CASSFGRSGANVLTF,TGTGCCAGCAGTTTCGGGAGGTCTGGGGCCAACGTCCTGACTTTC
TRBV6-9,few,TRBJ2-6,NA,CASSYWNSGANVLTF,TGTGCCAGCAGTTATTGGAACTCTGGGGCCAACGTCCTGACTTTC